This entry lists 30 T cell receptor beta chains sequenced from one sample in a study of cytomegalovirus exposure and HLA in healthy donors. The assay was immunoSEQ multiplex PCR, and TCRdb's table has in-frame clones only and misses some. The sample lists roughly 250,000 clones, nearly 90% occurring once. The specimen was PBMCs. The source is a woman under 30 in good health and CMV-seronegative.

This chain connects TRBV7-3 to TRBJ2-7, with no clear D. This CDR3 has 13 amino acids. Deletions cut 5 bases from V and 3 bases from J, with 11 bases between. CDR1 and CDR2 from the germline V gene are SGHTA and FQGTGA. CDR3 sequence: CASSLFAGYEQYF. The DNA for the CDR3 is TGTGCCAGCAGCCTCTTTGCAGGCTACGAGCAGTACTTC.

V usage is TRBV5-6 and J usage is TRBJ2-1, with D tentatively TRBD2 (6 bases). The CDR3 is 16 residues long. Deletions cut 4 bases from V and 1 base from J, with 15 bases between. Germline assignment: CDR1 SGHDT and CDR2 YYEEEE. CDR3 loop: CASSPPPGLSYNEQFF. In nucleotides, the CDR3 is TGTGCCAGCAGCCCACCTCCGGGACTGTCCTACAATGAGCAGTTCTTC. Variable domain in full (rest from reference TRBV5-6 and TRBJ2-1): DAGVTQSPTHLIKTRGQQVTLRCSPKSGHDTVSWYQQALGQGPQFIFQYYEEEERQRGNFPDRFSGHQFPNYSSELNVNALLLGDSALYLCASSPPPGLSYNEQFFGPGTRLTVL.

The chain is built from TRBV7-9 and TRBJ1-2; D may be TRBD1 (6 bases). The CDR3 runs to 12 residues. Trimming took off 6 bases at V and 4 bases at J, with 9 bases between the two ends. Germline values: CDR1 SEHNR, CDR2 FQNEAQ (reference sequence). CDR3 sequence (DNA): TGTGCCAGCAGGAGGGGGGGCTATGGCTACACCTTC. Protein sequence: CASRRGGYGYTF. The full variable domain, completed using reference TRBV7-9 and TRBJ1-2, is DTGVSQNPRHKITKRGQNVTFRCDPISEHNRLYWYRQTLGQGPEFLTYFQNEAQLEKSRLLSDRFSAERPKGSFSTLEIQRTEQGDSAMYLCASRRGGYGYTFGSGTRLTVV.

V is TRBV27 and J is TRBJ2-7; unclear D gene. Germline V CDR1 and CDR2: MNHEY, SMNVEV (reference sequence). The V and J ends lost 6 bases and 1 base respectively, with 19 bases between them. CDR3 size: 16 residues. CDR3 in DNA: TGTGCCAGCAGCCCCTCGAACGCGGAAACGTCCTACGAGCAGTACTTC. Translation: CASSPSNAETSYEQYF.

This chain joins TRBV9 and TRBJ2-2; 7 positions agree with TRBD2. This CDR3 is built from 16 residues. After removal of 1 base from V and 1 base from J, the junction contained 4 bases not matched to a gene. In germline, CDR1 is SGDLS, CDR2 YYNGEE. CDR3 in amino acids: CASSVSSGQNTGELFF. CDR3 DNA sequence: TGTGCCAGCAGCGTAAGTAGCGGGCAGAACACCGGGGAGCTGTTTTTT.

The chain is built from TRBV6-6 and TRBJ1-4, with D possibly matching TRBD1 (5 bases). V lost 4 bases, J lost 10 bases, and 19 bases lay in between. Germline V lookup: CDR1 MNHNY, CDR2 SVGAGI (reference sequence). The CDR3 has 15 amino acids. CDR3 sequence: CASSSGFNQEGKLFF. CDR3 in DNA: TGTGCCAGCAGTTCAGGGTTTAATCAGGAAGGAAAACTGTTTTTT.

The rearrangement uses TRBV19 and TRBJ2-1; possible D gene TRBD2, 6 bases. From germline, CDR1 is LNHDA and CDR2 SQIVND (reference sequence). This CDR3 comprises 14 residues. V lost 2 bases and J 7 bases, leaving 12 bases between the germline ends. CDR3 amino acids: CASSIPGRRNEQFF. The CDR3 DNA follows: TGTGCCAGTAGTATACCAGGGAGGAGGAATGAGCAGTTCTTC.

The chain links TRBV19 to TRBJ2-2; 7 bases agree with TRBD1. This CDR3 region has 16 residues. Per the germline V gene, CDR1 is LNHDA and CDR2 is SQIVND (reference sequence). Losses at the gene ends were 6 bases for V and 0 bases for J; bases not matched to a gene: 7. CDR3 loop: CASSPKTGTNTGELFF. The DNA for the CDR3 is TGTGCCAGTAGCCCTAAGACAGGGACGAACACCGGGGAGCTGTTTTTT.

This chain connects TRBV18 to TRBJ2-7; 7 bases map to TRBD1. The CDR3 contains 14 residues. Germline CDR1 is KGHSH and CDR2 is LQKENI. The V and J ends lost 5 bases and 0 bases, in that order; junction bases with no gene match: 4. Here the CDR3 reads CASSFTGASYEQYV. In DNA form, the CDR3 reads TGTGCCAGCTCATTCACAGGGGCCTCCTACGAGCAGTACGTC.

The genes are TRBV7-6 and TRBJ2-3; D unclear. The length of the CDR3 is 16 residues. CDR1 is SGHVS, CDR2 FNYEAQ, per germline. The V end lost 1 base, the J end lost 6 bases, and 17 bases lay between the germline ends. CDR3 coding DNA: TGTGCCAGCAGCTTAGGCCATCAAACCTTTGGCGATACGCAGTATTTT. Translation gives CASSLGHQTFGDTQYF.

J is TRBJ2-7 and V is TRBV30; the D is unclear. The CDR3 length is 13 residues. Germline V lookup: CDR1 GTSNPN, CDR2 SVGIG (reference sequence). Trimming took off 2 bases at V and 0 bases at J, with 8 bases between the two ends. CDR3 protein: CAWSYGSSYEQYF. The CDR3 DNA reads as TGTGCCTGGAGTTACGGTAGCTCCTACGAGCAGTACTTC.

The J gene is TRBJ2-5, the V gene TRBV6-5; D is uncertain. This CDR3 is built from 11 residues. The V and J ends lost 5 bases and 5 bases respectively, with 6 bases between them. The germline V gene has CDR1 MNHEY and CDR2 SVGAGI. CDR3: CASSEWETQYF. CDR3 DNA sequence: TGTGCCAGCAGTGAGTGGGAGACCCAGTACTTC.

This chain joins TRBV7-8 and TRBJ1-5; D uncertain. CDR3 length equals 15 residues. Trimming shortened V by 4 bases and J by 2 bases, and 12 bases separated the two germline ends. Per the germline V gene, CDR1 is SGHVS and CDR2 is FQNEAQ. The CDR3 sequence is CASSSNTNRNQPQHF. The CDR3 DNA reads TGTGCCAGCAGCTCGAACACAAACCGCAATCAGCCCCAGCATTTT.

The rearrangement uses TRBV7-2 and TRBJ1-5, with TRBD1 matching over 9 bases. The CDR3 has 15 residues. Trimming took 3 bases from V and 4 from J; bases not matched to a gene: 4. In germline, CDR1 is SGHTA, CDR2 FQGNSA. CDR3 coding DNA: TGTGCCAGCAGCTTTCAGACAGGGGGGAATCAGCCCCAGCATTTT. Translation gives CASSFQTGGNQPQHF.

The CDR3 reads CAWSYRENTEAFF. CDR3 sequence (DNA): TGTGCCTGGAGTTACAGGGAGAACACTGAAGCTTTCTTT. The chain has TRBV30 and TRBJ1-1, with D possibly being TRBD1 (6 bases). The germline CDR1 and CDR2 sequences are GTSNPN and SVGIG (reference sequence). The CDR3 runs to 13 residues. Trimming took 2 bases from V and 1 from J, leaving 8 bases between them.

In this sample, this clone turned up a few times. In DNA form, the CDR3 reads TGCGCCAGCAGCCAAGATCGAGGACAGTACGAGCAGTACTTC. This translates into CASSQDRGQYEQYF. The chain employs TRBV4-1 and TRBJ2-7; tentative D call: TRBD1 (6 bases). With 0 bases removed from V and 4 bases from J, the gap between germline ends came to 10 bases. CDR1 and CDR2 from the germline V gene are MGHRA and YSYEKL. The CDR3 has 14 amino acids.

This chain joins TRBV1 and TRBJ2-1; TRBD2 was called by the table and not checked on the DNA. TRBV1 counts as a pseudogene. This CDR3 comprises 17 residues. CDR3 coding DNA: TGCACCAGCAGCCAAGGCCCGGGACTAGCACCCTACAATGAGCAGTTCTTC. Amino acids: CTSSQGPGLAPYNEQFF.

This chain uses TRBV11-2 with TRBJ1-2; D gene uncertain. Germline V gives CDR1 SGHAT, CDR2 FQNNGV. CDR3 length: 12 residues. The germline V and J ends were trimmed by 8 bases and 3 bases, with 10 bases remaining between them. CDR3: CASWREDYGYTF. The CDR3 DNA is TGTGCCAGCTGGAGGGAGGACTATGGCTACACCTTC.

The J gene is TRBJ2-1, the V gene TRBV18, with TRBD1 identical over 8 bases. The CDR3 totals 16 residues. From germline, CDR1 is KGHSH and CDR2 LQKENI. V was pared by 6 bases and J by 5 bases, with 12 bases of the junction left unmatched. CDR3: CASSSKGGQANNEQFF. The CDR3 DNA sequence: TGTGCCAGCTCCTCCAAGGGGGGACAGGCTAACAATGAGCAGTTCTTC.

This rearrangement joins TRBV2 to TRBJ2-3; TRBD2 aligns across 9 bases. Germline loops: CDR1 SNHLY, CDR2 FYNNEI. V trimming: 2 bases; J trimming: 0 bases; junction bases outside the gene matches: 3. CDR3 length equals 16 residues. In DNA, the CDR3 is TGTGCCAGCAGTGAAAGCCTAGCGGGGAGCACAGATACGCAGTATTTT. This codes for CASSESLAGSTDTQYF.

The chain uses TRBV7-9 and TRBJ1-3; a weak D match, TRBD1 (6 bases). V was cut by 5 bases and J by 2 bases, with 10 bases left in between. Germline V lookup: CDR1 SEHNR, CDR2 FQNEAQ (reference sequence). The CDR3 loop spans 14 amino acids. DNA of the CDR3: TGTGCCAGCAGCCCAGACAGGACTGGAAACACCATATATTTT. Its translation: CASSPDRTGNTIYF.

The chain recombines TRBV10-1 with TRBJ2-1; 14 positions match TRBD2. The CDR3 loop spans 19 amino acids. V was clipped by 10 bases and J by 0 bases; unmatched bases: 14. Germline assignment: CDR1 WNHNN and CDR2 SYGVQD (reference sequence). CDR3 coding DNA: TGCGCCACCCGATACCAAGGACTAGCGGGGGGAAGCTCCTACAATGAGCAGTTCTTC. This gives the protein CATRYQGLAGGSSYNEQFF.

The chain joins TRBV5-4 to TRBJ2-7; 9 nucleotides agree with TRBD2. Looked up from germline, CDR1 is SGHNT and CDR2 is YYREEE (reference sequence). The junction had 10 bases not matched to a gene; V was cut back by 0 bases and J by 3 bases. This CDR3 comprises 17 residues. This CDR3 reads CASSLGLAGSSGYEQYF. The DNA for the CDR3 is TGTGCCAGCAGCTTGGGTCTAGCGGGGAGCTCCGGCTACGAGCAGTACTTC. Full variable domain (rest looked up from reference TRBV5-4 and TRBJ2-7): ETGVTQSPTHLIKTRGQQVTLRCSSQSGHNTVSWYQQALGQGPQFIFQYYREEENGRGNFPPRFSGLQFPNYSSELNVNALELDDSALYLCASSLGLAGSSGYEQYFGPGTRLTVT.

Here the CDR3 DNA reads TGTGCCAGCAGTTACGCGGGGGCCAGGAAAGATACGCAGTATTTT. Translating it yields CASSYAGARKDTQYF. The J gene is TRBJ2-3, the V gene TRBV28; possibly TRBD2 for D (7 bases). CDR1 and CDR2 from the germline V gene are MDHEN and SYDVKM. V gave up 4 bases and J gave up 5 bases, with 16 bases separating them. The CDR3 totals 15 residues.

The CDR3 here is CASSFETGATEAFF. Written as DNA, the CDR3 is TGCGCCAGCAGCTTCGAGACAGGGGCCACTGAAGCTTTCTTT. This rearrangement joins TRBV5-1 to TRBJ1-1; 8 bases align to TRBD1. From germline, CDR1 is SGHRS and CDR2 YFSETQ. The CDR3 is made up of 14 amino acids. The V segment lost 2 bases and the J segment 4 bases; nucleotides outside the gene matches: 4.

The V gene is TRBV2, the J gene TRBJ1-5; 10 nucleotides align to TRBD1. CDR1 is SNHLY and CDR2 is FYNNEI in the germline V gene. With V trimmed by 7 bases and J by 6 bases, 15 bases remained unmatched. CDR3 length: 17 residues. CDR3 coding DNA: TGTGCCAGCATCTCAGATCAGGCTGGGACAGGGGTTCAGCCCCAGCATTTT. Translated, it gives CASISDQAGTGVQPQHF.

V usage is TRBV29-1 and J usage is TRBJ2-3, with 7 bases matching TRBD1. Germline CDR1 SQVTM, CDR2 ANQGSEA. J gave up 3 bases and V 6 bases, and 9 bases lay outside the gene matches. The CDR3 extends over 14 amino acids. The CDR3 loop reads CSVTIDRATDTQYF. CDR3 nucleotides: TGCAGCGTCACCATCGACAGGGCTACAGATACGCAGTATTTT.

The genes are TRBV18 and TRBJ2-7; the match to TRBD2 covers 10 bases. CDR1 is KGHSH and CDR2 is LQKENI in the germline V gene. The junction had 9 bases not matched to a gene; V was cut back by 9 bases and J by 1 base. The CDR3 extends over 15 amino acids. Here the CDR3 reads CASLTGLASSYEQYF. DNA for the CDR3: TGTGCCAGTCTCACGGGACTAGCGTCATCCTACGAGCAGTACTTC.

The chain employs TRBV6-1 and TRBJ1-6; unclear D gene. The V gene lost 0 bases and the J gene lost 8 bases, with 20 bases spanning the gap. The CDR3 totals 18 residues. Germline V lookup: CDR1 MNHNS, CDR2 SASEGT. CDR3 in DNA: TGTGCCAGCAGTGAAGCGGAGGGTTTTAGGGTGCCCGATTCACCCCTCCACTTT. The encoded protein is CASSEAEGFRVPDSPLHF.

The chain links TRBV7-9 to TRBJ2-6; a weak D match, TRBD1 (5 bases). The V end lost 5 bases, the J end lost 0 bases, and 8 bases lay between the germline ends. CDR3 size: 15 residues. Germline V lookup: CDR1 SEHNR, CDR2 FQNEAQ (reference sequence). As DNA, the CDR3 is TGTGCCAGCAGCCCAGGGTACTCTGGGGCCAACGTCCTGACTTTC. This codes for CASSPGYSGANVLTF.